Below, one T cell receptor beta chain is given with its context. Its target is unknown. CDR3 length: 14 amino acids. The V gene lost 1 base and the J gene lost 5 bases, with 12 bases spanning the gap. Looked up from germline, CDR1 is MGHRA and CDR2 is YSYEKL. Amplified TCR beta CDR3 regions were obtained using RNA transcripts as template. RT-PCR was first run with HTBI primers, then multiplex PCR in a second round. TCRdb redid the calling of the multiplex PCR reads with MiXCR, one entry per CDR3 protein. The table lists about 230,000 distinct CDR3 sequences, around 50% of them singletons. This specimen comes from a study of Graves' ophthalmopathy and Graves' hyperthyroidism. Findings and limits, study-wide: Between ophthalmopathy and stable hyperthyroidism, a 13-signature model drew a separation with nearly 90% sensitivity and approximately 79% specificity. The authors also found most expanded thyroid clonotypes above 0.001 frequency in blood.

Ophthalmopathy donors' eye disease showed moderate-to-severe activity, CAS of at least 3, NOSPECS of at least 4 and duration under 3 months. The chain links TRBV4-1 to TRBJ2-7; D call uncertain. The clonotype was recovered from an adult man with Graves' ophthalmopathy. The sample was peripheral blood. The CDR3 region is CASSQVIGSHEQYF. The CDR3 DNA is TGCGCCAGCAGCCAAGTGATAGGGTCCCACGAGCAGTACTTC.